This is a list of T cell receptor beta chains from one sample in a study of T cells in tuberculosis. Sequencing was performed with immunoSEQ multiplex PCR; in TCRdb, only in-frame clones are kept and a portion is missing. The table shows around 43,000 clones, with 95% occurring only once. The specimen sequenced was PBMCs. The receptors derive from a donor between 10 and 35 years old with latent tuberculosis or without tuberculosis infection. The CDR3 runs from the conserved cysteine through the conserved F or W. A D gene is named only where the DNA matches it firmly. Only some rows state a clone size, as once, few, many or a class for expanded clones.

CDR3: CASSLSGAQSQPQHF; DNA: TGCGCCAGCAGCTTATCAGGGGCGCAAAGTCAGCCCCAGCATTTT; D: .; V: TRBV5-1; size: .; J: TRBJ1-5
CDR3: CASSPRIAGNSGNTIYF; DNA: TGTGCCAGCTCACCACGTATTGCGGGAAACTCTGGAAACACCATATATTTT; D: .; V: TRBV18; size: .; J: TRBJ1-3
CDR3: CASRQGLATNEKLFF; DNA: TGTGCCAGCAGACAGGGGTTAGCAACTAATGAAAAACTGTTTTTT; D: TRBD1; V: TRBV6-5; size: few; J: TRBJ1-4
CDR3: CASDNGQLNTEAFF; DNA: TGTGCCAGCGACAACGGACAGTTGAACACTGAAGCTTTCTTT; D: .; V: TRBV5-5; size: .; J: TRBJ1-1
CDR3: CASSNRGYTF; DNA: TGTGCCAGTAGTAACAGGGGCTACACCTTC; D: .; V: TRBV19; size: .; J: TRBJ1-2
CDR3: CASSLAGEPEQYF; DNA: TGTGCCAGCAGCTTAGCGGGGGAACCCGAGCAGTACTTC; D: TRBD2; V: TRBV5-4; size: .; J: TRBJ2-7
CDR3: CASSLAGGRYGYTF; DNA: TGTGCCAGCAGCTTAGCAGGAGGACGCTATGGCTACACCTTC; D: .; V: TRBV7-9; size: .; J: TRBJ1-2
CDR3: CSVSQGYEQYF; DNA: TGCAGCGTTTCACAGGGCTACGAGCAGTACTTC; D: .; V: TRBV29-1; size: once; J: TRBJ2-7
CDR3: CASTGLDGDEQYF; DNA: TGCGCCAGTACGGGACTAGACGGGGACGAGCAGTACTTC; D: TRBD2; V: TRBV10-2; size: .; J: TRBJ2-7
CDR3: CASTPAGTIDEQYF; DNA: TGTGCCAGCACTCCTGCCGGGACAATCGACGAGCAGTACTTC; D: .; V: TRBV28; size: .; J: TRBJ2-7
CDR3: CASSQDRGGTYNEQFF; DNA: TGCGCCAGCAGCCAAGATAGGGGGGGCACCTACAATGAGCAGTTCTTC; D: .; V: TRBV4-3; size: .; J: TRBJ2-1
CDR3: CASVTQQKGVLNTEAFF; DNA: TGTGCCAGCGTAACTCAACAAAAGGGGGTTTTGAACACTGAAGCTTTCTTT; D: .; V: TRBV28; size: .; J: TRBJ1-1
CDR3: CASSLEWQGAVNGYTF; DNA: TGTGCCAGCAGCTTGGAATGGCAGGGGGCGGTTAATGGCTACACCTTC; D: TRBD1; V: TRBV5-4; size: .; J: TRBJ1-2
CDR3: CASSSGGGNQPQHF; DNA: TGTGCCAGCAGCTCGGGGGGGGGCAATCAGCCCCAGCATTTT; D: .; V: TRBV5-4; size: .; J: TRBJ1-5
CDR3: CASSPRGSNTEAFF; DNA: TGTGCCAGCAGCCCACGCGGAAGTAACACTGAAGCTTTCTTT; D: .; V: TRBV7-3; size: once; J: TRBJ1-1
CDR3: CASSRGLAGGYEQFF; DNA: TGTGCCAGCAGCCGGGGACTAGCGGGGGGGTATGAGCAGTTCTTC; D: TRBD2; V: TRBV7-2; size: .; J: TRBJ2-1
CDR3: CASTRIEGLSNQPQHF; DNA: TGTGCCAGCACTCGGATAGAGGGCTTGAGCAATCAGCCCCAGCATTTT; D: .; V: TRBV28; size: .; J: TRBJ1-5
CDR3: CASSEDRGPNTF; DNA: TGTGCCAGCAGTGAGGACAGGGGGCCCAACACCTTC; D: TRBD1; V: TRBV2; size: .; J: TRBJ1-2
CDR3: CASLTGAYGYTF; DNA: TGTGCCAGTCTGACAGGGGCCTATGGCTACACCTTC; D: TRBD1; V: TRBV28; size: .; J: TRBJ1-2
CDR3: CASSFEGRNTEAFF; DNA: TGTGCCAGCAGTTTTGAGGGTCGCAACACTGAAGCTTTCTTT; D: .; V: TRBV28; size: once; J: TRBJ1-1
CDR3: CAISDLDRGGQPQHF; DNA: TGTGCCATCAGTGACCTAGACAGGGGTGGTCAGCCCCAGCATTTT; D: TRBD1; V: TRBV10-3; size: .; J: TRBJ1-5
CDR3: CASSPTDRGRNQPQHF; DNA: TGTGCCAGCAGCCCGACCGACAGGGGAAGGAATCAGCCCCAGCATTTT; D: TRBD1; V: TRBV7-8; size: .; J: TRBJ1-5